A selection of T cell receptor beta chains follows, all from one sample in a study of blood T cell repertoires in COVID-19. Sequenced by immunoSEQ multiplex PCR; TCRdb stores in-frame clones only, minus some. This table holds some 490,000 clones, approximately 86% found once. The sequenced sample was PBMCs or T cells enriched from blood (not recorded which). These receptors originate from a woman aged 55-70 years who had recovered from COVID-19. The CDR3 runs from the conserved cysteine through the conserved F or W. The D gene is left open where the match is weak. Expanded clones are given a class, and other clones once, few, many or no size at all.

size: NA
D: TRBD2
V: TRBV13
J: TRBJ2-5
CDR3: CASSSSSSGGAEFRETQYF
DNA: TGTGCCAGCAGCTCCTCCTCTAGCGGGGGGGCTGAATTTAGAGAGACCCAGTACTTC

size: once
D: NA
V: TRBV24-1
J: TRBJ2-3
CDR3: CATSGRWVENTQYF
DNA: TGTGCCACCAGTGGGAGGTGGGTTGAGAATACGCAGTATTTT

size: NA
D: NA
V: TRBV25-1
J: TRBJ1-2
CDR3: CASSPSDRLYGYTF
DNA: TGTGCCAGCAGCCCATCTGACAGACTCTATGGCTACACCTTC

size: few
D: TRBD1
V: TRBV28
J: TRBJ1-1
CDR3: CASRLTGGVTFF
DNA: TGTGCCAGCAGACTGACAGGGGGTGTAACTTTCTTT

size: NA
D: NA
V: TRBV19
J: TRBJ2-6
CDR3: CASTTGSSGANVLTF
DNA: TGTGCCAGTACTACAGGGAGCTCTGGGGCCAACGTCCTGACTTTC

size: once
D: NA
V: TRBV18
J: TRBJ1-6
CDR3: CASSRGTYNSPLHF
DNA: TGTGCCAGCTCACGCGGGACCTATAATTCACCCCTCCACTTT

size: NA
D: TRBD2
V: TRBV30
J: TRBJ2-1
CDR3: CAWSVWLAGSNEQFF
DNA: TGTGCCTGGAGTGTGTGGCTAGCGGGGAGCAATGAGCAGTTCTTC

size: NA
D: NA
V: TRBV27
J: TRBJ1-3
CDR3: CASSLQGYGWSGNTIYF
DNA: TGTGCCAGCAGTTTACAGGGTTACGGGTGGTCTGGAAACACCATATATTTT

size: few
D: TRBD1
V: TRBV5-4
J: TRBJ1-3
CDR3: CASSSGQILGNTIYF
DNA: TGTGCCAGCAGCTCGGGACAGATCCTTGGAAACACCATATATTTT

size: NA
D: NA
V: TRBV3-1/TRBV3-2
J: TRBJ1-1
CDR3: CASSPNRVDTEAFF
DNA: TGTGCCAGCAGCCCGAACAGGGTCGACACTGAAGCTTTCTTT

size: NA
D: TRBD1
V: TRBV6-1
J: TRBJ1-5
CDR3: CASSALGQPAHQPQHF
DNA: TGTGCCAGCAGTGCATTGGGACAGCCAGCACATCAGCCCCAGCATTTT

size: NA
D: TRBD2
V: TRBV3-1/TRBV3-2
J: TRBJ2-2
CDR3: CASRSAGANTGELFF
DNA: TGTGCCAGCAGGTCAGCGGGGGCCAACACCGGGGAGCTGTTTTTT

size: NA
D: NA
V: TRBV6-5
J: TRBJ1-5
CDR3: CASSSTGLSNQPQHF
DNA: TGTGCCAGCAGCTCCACAGGGTTAAGCAATCAGCCCCAGCATTTT

size: NA
D: NA
V: TRBV4-1
J: TRBJ2-4
CDR3: CASSQLGQARDIQYF
DNA: TGCGCCAGCAGCCAACTAGGCCAGGCGAGGGACATTCAGTACTTC

size: NA
D: TRBD1
V: TRBV5-5
J: TRBJ2-7
CDR3: CASSLGDRSSYEQYF
DNA: TGTGCCAGCAGCTTGGGGGACAGGAGCTCCTACGAGCAGTACTTC

size: NA
D: NA
V: TRBV27
J: TRBJ2-2
CDR3: CASSLQGGTGELFF
DNA: TGTGCCAGCAGTTTACAGGGAGGCACCGGGGAGCTGTTTTTT

size: NA
D: NA
V: TRBV7-8
J: TRBJ1-1
CDR3: CASSFGRTGIGFEAFF
DNA: TGTGCCAGCAGCTTTGGCCGAACAGGGATAGGCTTTGAAGCTTTCTTT

size: many
D: TRBD2
V: TRBV6-1
J: TRBJ2-1
CDR3: CASSARLAGKQNEQFF
DNA: TGTGCCAGCAGTGCTAGACTAGCGGGGAAGCAGAATGAGCAGTTCTTC

size: NA
D: TRBD1
V: TRBV2
J: TRBJ2-2
CDR3: CASSEREDRRGLPNTGELFF
DNA: TGTGCCAGCAGTGAAAGGGAGGATCGCAGGGGGCTTCCGAACACCGGGGAGCTGTTTTTT

size: NA
D: TRBD1
V: TRBV9
J: TRBJ2-1
CDR3: CASSVDRGPVTLQFF
DNA: TGTGCCAGCAGCGTAGATAGGGGGCCCGTTACTCTTCAGTTCTTC

size: NA
D: NA
V: TRBV6-5
J: TRBJ2-1
CDR3: CASSYAGEQFF
DNA: TGTGCCAGCAGTTACGCGGGTGAGCAGTTCTTC

size: NA
D: NA
V: TRBV2
J: TRBJ2-1
CDR3: CASSKRPQINEQFF
DNA: TGTGCCAGCAGTAAGCGCCCCCAAATAAATGAGCAGTTCTTC

size: NA
D: NA
V: TRBV5-1
J: TRBJ2-1
CDR3: CASSLGTGRHNEQFF
DNA: TGCGCCAGCAGCTTGGGAACAGGGAGACACAATGAGCAGTTCTTC

size: NA
D: TRBD1
V: TRBV28
J: TRBJ1-6
CDR3: CASSSMTGSSYNSPLHF
DNA: TGTGCCAGCAGTTCTATGACAGGGAGCTCCTATAATTCACCCCTCCACTTT

size: once
D: NA
V: TRBV5-1
J: TRBJ1-6
CDR3: CASSHGGDNSPLHF
DNA: TGCGCCAGCTCCCATGGGGGGGATAATTCACCCCTCCACTTT

size: NA
D: NA
V: TRBV19
J: TRBJ1-2
CDR3: CASSIYARTNYGYTF
DNA: TGTGCCAGTAGTATCTATGCTCGGACAAACTATGGCTACACCTTC

size: NA
D: NA
V: TRBV12-3/TRBV12-4
J: TRBJ1-5
CDR3: CASSLGQHQPQHF
DNA: TGTGCCAGCAGTTTGGGGCAGCATCAGCCCCAGCATTTT

size: NA
D: NA
V: TRBV25-1
J: TRBJ2-3
CDR3: CASSRQAYTQYF
DNA: TGTGCCAGCAGCCGACAGGCCTATACGCAGTATTTT

size: NA
D: TRBD2
V: TRBV6-1
J: TRBJ2-1
CDR3: CASSETPGGRAEQFF
DNA: TGTGCCAGCAGTGAAACCCCCGGGGGGAGGGCTGAGCAGTTCTTC

size: NA
D: NA
V: TRBV4-1
J: TRBJ2-3
CDR3: CASSHPADTQYF
DNA: TGCGCCAGCAGCCATCCGGCAGATACGCAGTATTTT

size: NA
D: TRBD2
V: TRBV14
J: TRBJ2-5
CDR3: CASSQGLAWGETQYF
DNA: TGTGCCAGCAGCCAAGGACTAGCGTGGGGAGAGACCCAGTACTTC

size: NA
D: TRBD1
V: TRBV5-1
J: TRBJ1-1
CDR3: CASSSRQGTRTEAFF
DNA: TGCGCCAGCAGCTCGCGACAGGGGACGAGAACTGAAGCTTTCTTT

size: NA
D: NA
V: TRBV9
J: TRBJ2-2
CDR3: CASSVEEVEGRDTGELFF
DNA: TGTGCCAGCAGCGTAGAGGAAGTGGAGGGGCGGGACACCGGGGAGCTGTTTTTT

size: NA
D: NA
V: TRBV4-1
J: TRBJ1-3
CDR3: CASSRALTGSSGNTIYF
DNA: TGCGCCAGCAGCCGCGCCCTTACAGGGAGCTCTGGAAACACCATATATTTT

size: NA
D: TRBD1
V: TRBV27
J: TRBJ1-4
CDR3: CASSPLTGGNEKLFF
DNA: TGTGCCAGCTCTCCCCTAACAGGGGGGAATGAAAAACTGTTTTTT

size: NA
D: NA
V: TRBV3-1/TRBV3-2
J: TRBJ2-7
CDR3: CASRMGASRGEQYF
DNA: TGTGCCAGCAGGATGGGAGCCAGCCGGGGGGAGCAGTACTTC

size: NA
D: NA
V: TRBV24-1
J: TRBJ1-1
CDR3: CATSGGGKNTEAFF
DNA: TGTGCCACCAGTGGGGGGGGGAAGAACACTGAAGCTTTCTTT

size: NA
D: NA
V: TRBV7-8
J: TRBJ1-2
CDR3: CASSLVGEGGYTF
DNA: TGTGCCAGCAGCTTAGTAGGGGAAGGGGGCTACACCTTC

size: NA
D: TRBD2
V: TRBV5-1
J: TRBJ2-2
CDR3: CASSLGLQRGSTGELFF
DNA: TGCGCCAGCAGCTTGGGCCTCCAGCGGGGGAGCACCGGGGAGCTGTTTTTT

size: NA
D: TRBD2
V: TRBV6-5
J: TRBJ2-2
CDR3: CASSWTSGDTGELFF
DNA: TGTGCCAGCAGTTGGACTAGCGGAGACACCGGGGAGCTGTTTTTT

size: NA
D: TRBD2
V: TRBV28
J: TRBJ2-3
CDR3: CASTLAGTSTDTQYF
DNA: TGTGCCAGCACCCTAGCGGGGACTTCCACAGATACGCAGTATTTT

size: NA
D: NA
V: TRBV18
J: TRBJ2-2
CDR3: CASSPALSGELFF
DNA: TGTGCCAGCTCACCGGCCCTGTCCGGGGAGCTGTTTTTT

size: NA
D: NA
V: TRBV10-3
J: TRBJ1-2
CDR3: CAISESRGGDGYTF
DNA: TGTGCCATCAGTGAGTCGCGCGGGGGTGATGGCTACACCTTC

size: NA
D: TRBD1
V: TRBV3-1/TRBV3-2
J: TRBJ1-1
CDR3: CASSWWGQGGGGAFF
DNA: TGTGCCAGCAGTTGGTGGGGACAGGGCGGCGGTGGAGCTTTCTTT

size: few
D: NA
V: TRBV5-1
J: TRBJ2-7
CDR3: CASSLGQYEQYF
DNA: TGCGCCAGCAGCTTGGGGCAATACGAGCAGTACTTC

size: NA
D: TRBD1
V: TRBV5-1
J: TRBJ2-3
CDR3: CASRLRTGSSSTDTQYF
DNA: TGCGCCAGCAGATTGAGGACAGGTTCATCTAGCACAGATACGCAGTATTTT

size: NA
D: NA
V: TRBV11-2
J: TRBJ2-7
CDR3: CASSNRGGEQYF
DNA: TGTGCCAGCAGCAACAGGGGGGGCGAGCAGTACTTC

size: NA
D: NA
V: TRBV4-2
J: TRBJ1-3
CDR3: CASSQDRGTGHSGNTIYF
DNA: TGTGCCAGCAGCCAAGATAGGGGGACGGGACACTCTGGAAACACCATATATTTT

size: NA
D: TRBD1
V: TRBV6-5
J: TRBJ2-7
CDR3: CASKDTGAVYNEQYF
DNA: TGTGCCAGCAAGGACACAGGGGCTGTGTACAACGAGCAGTACTTC

size: NA
D: NA
V: TRBV25-1
J: TRBJ1-3
CDR3: CASSAPGAGGNTIYF
DNA: TGTGCCAGCAGTGCGCCAGGGGCAGGTGGAAACACCATATATTTT

size: few
D: NA
V: TRBV9
J: TRBJ1-6
CDR3: CASRAAQLNSPLHF
DNA: TGTGCCAGCAGGGCCGCACAGCTCAATTCACCCCTCCACTTT

size: NA
D: NA
V: TRBV4-2
J: TRBJ1-2
CDR3: CASSPEVQGNLGYTF
DNA: TGTGCCAGCAGCCCAGAAGTCCAGGGAAATTTGGGCTACACCTTC